Each of the 12 T cell receptor beta chains below was sequenced from the same sample in a study of blood T cell repertoires in COVID-19. Here immunoSEQ multiplex PCR was the method, and the copy in TCRdb shows in-frame clones only, minus some. The sample contains approximately 76,000 clones, about 85% of which appear only once. The sample consisted of peripheral blood. The receptors originated from a woman over 75 with active or convalescent COVID-19.

This clone was detected only once. The rearrangement uses TRBV20-1 and TRBJ1-2, with D maybe TRBD1 (6 bases). V was trimmed by 3 bases and J by 8 bases, leaving 10 bases between them. The germline CDR1 and CDR2 sequences are DFQATT and SNEGSKA (reference sequence). The CDR3 spans 11 residues. The CDR3 reads CSASAGAGYTF. Written as DNA, the CDR3 is TGCAGTGCTAGTGCAGGGGCGGGCTACACCTTC.

V and J are TRBV29-1 and TRBJ1-2; perhaps TRBD1 as D (5 bases). The CDR3 loop spans 13 amino acids. Deletions cut 7 bases from V and 5 bases from J, with 17 bases between. Germline loops: CDR1 SQVTM, CDR2 ANQGSEA. Here the CDR3 DNA reads TGCAGCGCCCGGGACGGGGGAAGATATGGCTACACCTTC. This sequence encodes CSARDGGRYGYTF.

This clone was seen once. J is TRBJ2-5 and V is TRBV10-1; tentatively, D is TRBD1 (7 bases). Trimming shortened V by 7 bases and J by 1 base, and 13 bases separated the two germline ends. Germline V gene lookup returns CDR1 WNHNN and CDR2 SYGVQD (reference sequence). CDR3 length: 14 residues. CDR3 sequence: CASMEGASQETQYF. The CDR3 region has the DNA TGCGCCAGCATGGAGGGGGCCTCCCAAGAGACCCAGTACTTC.

The rearrangement joins TRBV29-1 to TRBJ2-5, with 7 bases identical to TRBD2. The junction had 4 bases not matched to a gene; V was cut back by 2 bases and J by 1 base. Germline V gives CDR1 SQVTM, CDR2 ANQGSEA. The CDR3 covers 14 residues. The CDR3 nucleotides are TGCAGCGTTGAATCGTCTAGCGGCCAAGAGACCCAGTACTTC. Translating it yields CSVESSSGQETQYF.

This clone appeared a few times. The chain has TRBV6-2 or TRBV6-3 and TRBJ1-2, with TRBD1 matching 7 bases. CDR3 length: 17 residues. The junction had 13 bases not matched to a gene; V was cut back by 0 bases and J by 6 bases. From germline, CDR1 is MNHEY and CDR2 SVGEGT. The CDR3 loop reads CASSYSRSTGLVDGYTF. In DNA form, the CDR3 reads TGTGCCAGCAGTTACTCGAGGTCGACAGGGCTGGTGGATGGCTACACCTTC.

The V gene is TRBV27, the J gene TRBJ1-2; the D gene is possibly TRBD1 (5 bases). The CDR3 totals 14 residues. Germline V gives CDR1 MNHEY, CDR2 SMNVEV (reference sequence). V lost 6 bases to trimming and J lost 4 bases, with 15 bases between them. CDR3 in amino acids: CASSIRDGGYGYTF. The CDR3 DNA follows: TGTGCCAGCAGCATCCGGGACGGGGGCTATGGCTACACCTTC.

This chain connects TRBV3-1 (or the pseudogene TRBV3-2) to TRBJ2-3, with TRBD1 as a possible D gene (6 bases). The V and J ends lost 4 bases and 4 bases respectively, with 21 bases between them. This CDR3 region has 17 residues. Germline lookup yields CDR1 LGHDT and CDR2 YNNKEL (reference sequence). CDR3 DNA sequence: TGTGCCAGCAGCCCCCAAGCCGGGCCAGGGGTTGCAGATACGCAGTATTTT. It yields the protein CASSPQAGPGVADTQYF.

The gene calls are TRBV6-1 and TRBJ2-7; TRBD2 is a possible D gene (7 bases). Germline lookup yields CDR1 MNHNS and CDR2 SASEGT. The CDR3 contains 15 residues. Deletions cut 2 bases from V and 3 bases from J, with 14 bases between. The DNA for the CDR3 is TGTGCCAGCAGTGAAAGGGCAGGGGAGGGCTACGAGCAGTACTTC. As protein: CASSERAGEGYEQYF.

This clone was detected once. This CDR3 reads CASSPPWQDTGELFF. The CDR3 nucleotides are TGTGCCAGCTCCCCGCCGTGGCAGGACACCGGGGAGCTGTTTTTT. The V gene is TRBV18, the J gene TRBJ2-2; no clear D. Germline loops: CDR1 KGHSH, CDR2 LQKENI. The CDR3 contains 15 residues. The V end lost 6 bases, the J end lost 3 bases, and 14 bases lay between the germline ends.

This clone was seen a few times. The chain links TRBV24-1 to TRBJ1-2; TRBD1 aligns across 7 bases. Germline assignment: CDR1 KGHDR and CDR2 SFDVKD. V lost 4 bases, J lost 0 bases, and 13 bases stayed unmatched. This CDR3 has 18 amino acids. CDR3 nucleotides: TGTGCCACCAGTGACGCAGGGACAGTCCTGGAAGCTAACTATGGCTACACCTTC. This gives the protein CATSDAGTVLEANYGYTF.

The rearrangement uses TRBV5-5 and TRBJ2-7; D is unresolved. The germline V and J ends were trimmed by 2 bases and 4 bases, with 16 bases remaining between them. CDR3 length: 15 residues. CDR1 is SGHKS, CDR2 YYEKEE, per germline (reference sequence). The CDR3 sequence: CASSLPAAGTYEQYF. As DNA, the CDR3 is TGTGCCAGCAGCTTACCCGCGGCTGGCACTTACGAGCAGTACTTC.

Only one count was recorded for this clone. J is TRBJ1-2 and V is TRBV9; 7 bases agree with TRBD1. Per the germline V gene, CDR1 is SGDLS and CDR2 is YYNGEE. V was clipped by 4 bases and J by 7 bases; unmatched bases: 7. The CDR3 is 13 residues long. This chain's CDR3 is CASSYTGVAGYTF. Here the CDR3 DNA reads TGTGCCAGCAGCTACACAGGGGTTGCTGGCTACACCTTC.